Below, one T cell receptor beta chain is given with its context. The second PCR ran roughly 6 to 11 cycles with a sample-barcoded 5' primer and J-beta primers. Each CDR3 protein gets one entry after TCRdb re-called the 5' RACE reads with MiXCR. The sample includes roughly 700,000 distinct CDR3 sequences, more than 40% of them seen just once. The sample belongs to a study of blood T cells in healthy people across ages. The sequenced sample was blood. The TCR originated in a woman aged 55-75 years in good health.

CDR3 loop: CASSEYATGSPLHF. The CDR3 DNA sequence: TGTGCCAGCAGTGAATATGCGACGGGGTCACCCCTCCACTTT. The gene calls are TRBV25-1 and TRBJ1-6; D not certain. Germline CDR1 reads MGHDK; CDR2 reads SYGVNS. The CDR3 runs 14 residues. The V end lost 0 bases, the J end lost 10 bases, and 10 bases lay between the germline ends.